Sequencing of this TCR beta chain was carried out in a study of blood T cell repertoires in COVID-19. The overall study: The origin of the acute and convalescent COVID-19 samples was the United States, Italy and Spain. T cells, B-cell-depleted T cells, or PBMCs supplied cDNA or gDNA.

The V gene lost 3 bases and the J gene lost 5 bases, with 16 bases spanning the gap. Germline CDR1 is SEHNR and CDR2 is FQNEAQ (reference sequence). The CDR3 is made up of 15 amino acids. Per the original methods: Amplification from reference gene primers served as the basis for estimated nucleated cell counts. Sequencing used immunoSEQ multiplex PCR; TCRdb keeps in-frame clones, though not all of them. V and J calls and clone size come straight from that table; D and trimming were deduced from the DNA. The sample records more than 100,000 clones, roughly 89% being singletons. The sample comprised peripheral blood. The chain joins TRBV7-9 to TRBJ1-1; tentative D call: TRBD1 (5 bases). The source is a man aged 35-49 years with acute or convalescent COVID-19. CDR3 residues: CASSLLETGGTEAFF. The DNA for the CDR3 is TGTGCCAGCAGCTTGCTAGAAACCGGGGGGACTGAAGCTTTCTTT.